This T cell receptor (beta chain) is drawn from a study of T cells in Graves' hyperthyroidism and ophthalmopathy. Ophthalmopathy cases scored 3 or more on the Clinical Activity Score and 4 or more on NOSPECS grade, with duration below 3 months. The germline gives CDR1 GTSNPN, CDR2 SVGIG (reference sequence). Trimming took 5 bases from V and 2 from J, leaving 13 bases between them. The CDR3 sequence is 14 residues long. This clonotype was picked up many times. Template material for amplifying TCR beta CDR3 regions consisted of RNA transcripts. In the first-round RT-PCR of the TCR CDR3, the HTBI primer set was used. From the multiplex PCR reads, TCRdb called clonotypes with MiXCR, one entry per CDR3 protein. The profile covers roughly 500,000 distinct CDR3 sequences, with 24% appearing a single time and roughly 12% taken by the ten largest.

The sequenced sample consisted of blood. V gene TRBV30 combines with J gene TRBJ1-5, with a weak D call TRBD1 (5 bases). The TCR comes from a woman aged 25 to 39 with Graves' ophthalmopathy. The CDR3 DNA is TGTGCCTGGGAGGACCCCAGGGGCAATCAGCCCCAGCATTTT. The encoded protein is CAWEDPRGNQPQHF.